Here is one T cell receptor (beta chain) with its context. This clonotype was picked up many times. Its binding antigen is unknown. No much larger clonotype is one base removed from it; base qualities were not supplied. These data originate in a study of low-dose radiotherapy and immunotherapy resistance in tumors (dated by TCRdb to between 2021 and 2022). Turning to the overall study: In Cohort 1, each fraction delivered 0.5 Gy every 2 weeks, and the prescribed total PTV dose was 6.5 Gy. Cohort 2 received 1 Gy per fraction every two weeks, with a total of 13 Gy over 26 weeks. Patients were given nivolumab as a 240 mg flat dose every two weeks and ipilimumab at 1 mg/kg every six weeks, with both drugs delivered intravenously. Every two weeks, patients got intravenous cyclophosphamide at 200 mg/m2, given one day ahead of each radiation and immunotherapy administration. Aspirin 300 mg was taken orally once daily by patients for four cycles, starting on cycle 1 day 1. No randomization into treatment groups was done for the people taking part in the trial. Eight patients were included in the translational analysis: three from the first dose cohort and the first five from the second dose cohort.

The sequencer listed for this sample is Illumina HiSeq 2500. First-strand cDNA was synthesized with Superscript III and a set of TRAV- and TRBV-specific primers, covering both TCRalpha and TCRbeta chains. TCRs were amplified for 15 to 20 PCR cycles with Phusion, using a constant-region primer paired with the adapter attached to the V primers. Amplification of the isolated mRNA was done with the MessageAmp II aRNA Amplification Kit, which involved a roughly 16-hour in vitro transcription at 37 degrees C. The Dynabeads mRNA DIRECT Purification Kit was used to isolate the mRNA for TCR sequencing. Indexed Illumina adapters were added in a second roughly 25-cycle Phusion PCR, and the resulting products were purified with AMPure XP beads. Concerning the study's data processing: Using custom Perl scripts, TCR sequences that encoded the same protein were pooled, out-of-frame sequences were dropped, and the abundance of each clonotype was calculated. The analysis excluded TCR sequences that were supported by just one read. Among the metrics used to describe the repertoires were Shannon entropy, Gini index, clonality, richness, and the frequency of TCRs shared between repertoires. Using fastp at Q25 and MiXCR, TCRdb reprocessed the public reads and kept productive beta chains. Entries are consolidated by CDR3 protein sequence, retaining the most common genes and DNA. Clone size and V and J calls follow TCRdb, not the original study. For this sample the table gives 80,000 to 90,000 distinct CDR3 sequences, of which 18% were detected only once. 2.5% to 3.5% of the sample rests with the top ten.

Taken with the paper, the label for time point translates to: before trial treatment. The donors took part in RACIN, a single-arm, phase I, dose-escalation trial that combined nivolumab, ipilimumab, aspirin, low-dose cyclophosphamide and low-dose radiotherapy. To be eligible, a patient needed to have an advanced solid tumor that was TIL-negative. Including the terminal cysteine and phenylalanine, the CDR3 comprises 16 residues. Only the CDR3 part of the read is kept: 48 bases, read in frame from the first base. Trimming removed 3 bases from V and 0 bases from J; the gene matches leave 5 bases unexplained. Taken from the germline V gene, the CDR1 and CDR2 loops are SGHVS and FQNEAQ.

Sequencing was performed on PBMCs, taken before treatment. The TCR was taken from a male donor with prostate cancer. Recombination joined TRBV7-8 with TRBJ2-1; TRBD2 lines up with 7 middle nucleotides. For the CDR3, the sequence is CASSLKRGGSYNEQFF. The bases are TGTGCCAGCAGCTTGAAGCGGGGCGGCTCCTACAATGAGCAGTTCTTC.